At least ten counts were recorded for the clone carrying this T cell receptor beta chain. Sequencing libraries for TCR beta were prepared with iRepertoire HTBI primers and Arm-PCR of CDR3 regions. TCRdb fed the multiplex PCR reads into MiXCR, producing one record per CDR3 protein. The sample comprises 300,000 to 500,000 distinct CDR3 sequences, around 21% of which are singletons, and less than 25% rests with the top ten. As to time point: persistent/refractory GD, antithyroid drugs over 5 years with positive TRAb. From PBMCs, RNA was extracted and then used to make the TCR library. One endocrinology department in Xi'an, China, was where patients came from. V shed 6 bases, J shed 0 bases, and the junction held 3 bases outside the gene matches. The CDR3 runs 14 residues. Germline CDR1 DFQATT, CDR2 SNEGSKA (reference sequence). The sample comes from a study of regulatory T cells in long-lasting Graves disease. Study summary: A definition of persistent Graves' disease required over 5 years of antithyroid drugs plus positive TSH receptor antibodies.

The V call is TRBV20-1, the J call TRBJ2-4, with TRBD1 matching 9 bases. The sequence came from a female donor with Graves disease. The sample was peripheral blood mononuclear cells (PBMCs), taken when the disease was refractory, from a patient treated with antithyroid drugs. The chain's CDR3 is CSATGGQAKNIQYF. CDR3 nucleotides: TGCAGTGCCACAGGGGGCCAAGCCAAAAACATTCAGTACTTC.